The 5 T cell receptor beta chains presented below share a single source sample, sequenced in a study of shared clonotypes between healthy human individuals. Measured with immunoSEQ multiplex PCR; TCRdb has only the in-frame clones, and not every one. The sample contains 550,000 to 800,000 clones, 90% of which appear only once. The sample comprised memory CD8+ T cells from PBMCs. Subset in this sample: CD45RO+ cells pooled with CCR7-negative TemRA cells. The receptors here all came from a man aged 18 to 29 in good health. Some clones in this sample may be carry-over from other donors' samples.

The CDR3 DNA sequence: TGTGCCAGCTTTAACGCGCGGCCCGCCTACAATGAGCAGTTCTTC. This encodes CASFNARPAYNEQFF. The chain employs TRBV7-9 and TRBJ2-1; D gene uncertain. Germline-derived CDR1 and CDR2 are SEHNR and FQNEAQ (reference sequence). The CDR3 has 15 residues. Trimming removed 8 bases from V and 2 bases from J, with 16 bases in between.

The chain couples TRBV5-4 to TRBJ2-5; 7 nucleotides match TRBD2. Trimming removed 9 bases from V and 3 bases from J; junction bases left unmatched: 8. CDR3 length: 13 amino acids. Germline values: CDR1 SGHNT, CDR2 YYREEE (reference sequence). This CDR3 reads CAMGELAKETQYF. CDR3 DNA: TGTGCCATGGGGGAACTAGCGAAAGAGACCCAGTACTTC.

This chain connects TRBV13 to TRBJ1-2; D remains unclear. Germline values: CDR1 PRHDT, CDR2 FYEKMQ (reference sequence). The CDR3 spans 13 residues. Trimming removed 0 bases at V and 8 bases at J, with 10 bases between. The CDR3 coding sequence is TGTGCCAGCAGCTTAGGAGGGCCCGAGGGCTACACCTTC. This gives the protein CASSLGGPEGYTF.

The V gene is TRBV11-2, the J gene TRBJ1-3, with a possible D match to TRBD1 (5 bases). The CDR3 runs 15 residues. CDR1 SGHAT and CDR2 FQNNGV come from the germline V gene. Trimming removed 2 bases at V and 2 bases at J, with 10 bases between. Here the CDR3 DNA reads TGTGCCAGCAGCTTATGGGGCGGCGCTGGAAACACCATATATTTT. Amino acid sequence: CASSLWGGAGNTIYF.

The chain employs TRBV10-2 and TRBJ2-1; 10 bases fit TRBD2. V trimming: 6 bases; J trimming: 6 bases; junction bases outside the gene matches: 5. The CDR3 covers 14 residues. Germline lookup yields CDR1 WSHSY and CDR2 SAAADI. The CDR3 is CASRAAGGPNEQFF. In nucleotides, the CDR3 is TGCGCCAGCAGGGCAGCGGGAGGGCCCAATGAGCAGTTCTTC.